These 20 T cell receptor beta chains originate from one sample sequenced in a study of Ad26.COV2.S vaccination and SARS-CoV-2 variants. Clones were sequenced by immunoSEQ multiplex PCR, and TCRdb holds only the in-frame ones, with some missing. Among almost 400,000 clones, about 88% were seen once, and the ten largest hold about 1.9%. Treatment of the sample: around 19 received Ad26.COV2.S at low or high dose, single or two shots; roughly five received placebo; per-sample allocation not given. At day 63 after the first vaccine or placebo injection, samples were drawn. The sequencing here drew on peripheral blood, taken in a trial of Ad26.COV2.S vaccine versus placebo. The receptors shown here come from a person aged 18-65 years who received the Ad26.COV2.S COVID-19 vaccine or a placebo.

The CDR3 DNA follows: TGTGCCAGCTCACCACGCCGCTCTGGGGCCAACGTCCTGACTTTC. Translating it yields CASSPRRSGANVLTF. The chain recombines TRBV18 with TRBJ2-6; D not certain. From germline, CDR1 is KGHSH and CDR2 LQKENI. CDR3 length equals 15 residues. V lost 1 base to trimming and J lost 0 bases, with 4 bases between them.

The V call is TRBV5-1, the J call TRBJ2-7, with D tentatively TRBD1 (6 bases). The CDR3 contains 15 residues. Trimming removed 4 bases from V and 4 bases from J, with 18 bases in between. Germline V CDR1 and CDR2: SGHRS, YFSETQ. This chain's CDR3 is CASSPRDTVSYEQYF. In nucleotides, the CDR3 is TGCGCCAGCAGCCCCCGGGACACCGTATCATACGAGCAGTACTTC.

The chain links TRBV11-1 to TRBJ2-1; 7 nucleotides align to TRBD2. The germline gives CDR1 SGHAT, CDR2 FQDESV (reference sequence). V dropped 4 bases and J dropped 3; count of bases not matched to a gene: 3. This CDR3 region has 14 residues. The CDR3 bases are TGTGCCAGCAGCTATGGGGGGGACTACAATGAGCAGTTCTTC. As protein: CASSYGGDYNEQFF.

The CDR3 is CASSAQEGGGEQYF. The DNA for the CDR3 is TGTGCCAGCAGCGCCCAGGAGGGCGGGGGCGAGCAGTACTTC. The rearrangement links TRBV9 to TRBJ2-7, with 7 bases matching TRBD2. CDR1 SGDLS and CDR2 YYNGEE come from the germline V gene. The CDR3 sequence is 14 residues long. J lost 6 bases, V lost 3 bases, and 9 bases had no gene match.

This clone appeared a single time. CDR3 sequence (DNA): TGTGCCAGCAGCCTAGGAGCGGGACAGGGCCATGGCTACACCTTC. It specifies CASSLGAGQGHGYTF. The chain uses TRBV7-8 and TRBJ1-2; 9 positions match TRBD1. The CDR3 runs to 15 residues. The V gene end was trimmed by 5 bases and the J gene end by 6 bases; junction bases not matched to a gene: 10. The germline gives CDR1 SGHVS, CDR2 FQNEAQ.

The V and J genes are TRBV30 and TRBJ2-7; 10 nucleotides line up with TRBD1. Germline assignment: CDR1 GTSNPN and CDR2 SVGIG (reference sequence). V was pared by 4 bases and J by 1 base, with 7 bases of the junction left unmatched. The CDR3 consists of 15 residues. CDR3 sequence reads: CAWNEPGQGSYEQYF. As DNA, the CDR3 is TGTGCCTGGAACGAACCGGGACAGGGGTCCTACGAGCAGTACTTC.

The genes are TRBV14 and TRBJ2-2, with a weak D call TRBD1 (5 bases). The CDR3 length is 15 residues. Trimming pared 0 bases from V and 4 bases from J, leaving 9 bases between. Germline V lookup: CDR1 SGHDN, CDR2 FVKESK. For the CDR3, the DNA is TGTGCCAGCAGCCAAGATATCAGGGTCACCGGGGAGCTGTTTTTT. It translates to CASSQDIRVTGELFF.

The chain employs TRBV2 and TRBJ1-2; unclear D gene. Trimming shortened V by 6 bases and J by 2 bases, and 10 bases separated the two germline ends. The CDR3 spans 13 residues. CDR1 and CDR2 from the germline V gene are SNHLY and FYNNEI. CDR3 in DNA: TGTGCCAGCAGAGCCGGGGTCAACTATGGCTACACCTTC. Translated, it gives CASRAGVNYGYTF.

The V call is TRBV11-2, the J call TRBJ2-3; D remains ambiguous. CDR3 length equals 16 residues. CDR1 and CDR2 from the germline V gene are SGHAT and FQNNGV. Trimming left V 5 bases short and J 3 bases short, with 18 bases between. This CDR3 is CASSPGRVGRTDTQYF. The CDR3 DNA reads as TGTGCCAGCAGCCCGGGCCGGGTTGGCCGGACAGATACGCAGTATTTT.

The gene calls are TRBV30 and TRBJ1-6, with D tentatively TRBD1 (5 bases). Trimming took 0 bases from V and 7 from J, leaving 10 bases between them. CDR1 is GTSNPN, CDR2 SVGIG, per germline (reference sequence). This CDR3 is 14 amino acids long. CDR3 residues: CAWSVGAPNSPLHF. The CDR3 DNA sequence: TGTGCCTGGAGTGTCGGGGCCCCCAATTCACCCCTCCACTTT.

V usage is TRBV2 and J usage is TRBJ2-5; 7 bases match TRBD1. Germline values: CDR1 SNHLY, CDR2 FYNNEI. The CDR3 consists of 11 residues. The junction had 1 base not matched to a gene; V was cut back by 9 bases and J by 3 bases. In nucleotides, the CDR3 is TGTGCCAGTGGGACAGAAGAGACCCAGTACTTC. Its translation: CASGTEETQYF.

This chain links TRBV11-3 with TRBJ1-3, with D possibly TRBD1 on 5 matching bases. Germline V CDR1 and CDR2: SGHNT, YENEEA. Trimming left V 5 bases short and J 0 bases short, with 11 bases between. CDR3 size: 15 residues. The DNA of the CDR3 is TGTGCCAGCAGCCCGGGGGAGGCCTCTGGAAACACCATATATTTT. Amino acid sequence: CASSPGEASGNTIYF.

The chain uses TRBV12-5 and TRBJ2-7; possibly TRBD1 or TRBD2 for D (5 bases each). CDR1 LGHNT and CDR2 FRNRAP come from the germline V gene. The CDR3 is 16 amino acids. V shed 7 bases and J shed 4 bases, with 23 bases lying between them. CDR3 sequence reads: CASALAPGRPKYEQYF. In DNA form, the CDR3 reads TGTGCTAGTGCCCTGGCCCCGGGACGCCCAAAATACGAGCAGTACTTC.

CDR3 bases: TGTGCCAGCATTTCCGGGAGGTTCTCCTACAATGAGCAGTTCTTC. This translates into CASISGRFSYNEQFF. The V call is TRBV21-1, the J call TRBJ2-1; the table's D call, TRBD2, has no DNA check behind it. TRBV21-1 is designated a pseudogene. The CDR3 runs to 15 residues.

This chain uses TRBV9 with TRBJ1-2, with unresolved D. This CDR3 contains 14 residues. Germline V CDR1 and CDR2: SGDLS, YYNGEE. V shed 3 bases and J shed 2 bases, with 11 bases lying between them. The CDR3 nucleotides read TGTGCCAGCAGCGCCGACCGATACAACTATGGCTACACCTTC. It translates to CASSADRYNYGYTF.

The J gene is TRBJ2-7, the V gene TRBV7-2, with 8 positions matching TRBD2. Germline V lookup: CDR1 SGHTA, CDR2 FQGNSA. This CDR3 has 14 amino acids. V lost 5 bases and J lost 6; bases outside the gene matches: 9. CDR3 bases: TGTGCCAGCAGCCGCGGGGGGAGGCTAACCGAGCAGTACTTC. This codes for CASSRGGRLTEQYF.

The V gene is TRBV6-2 or TRBV6-3, the J gene TRBJ2-5; TRBD1 might be the D (6 bases). This CDR3 is 13 amino acids long. CDR1 and CDR2 from the germline V gene are MNHEY and SVGEGT. V lost 6 bases and J 4 bases, leaving 12 bases between the germline ends. The CDR3 reads CASSRDTRETQYF. In nucleotides, the CDR3 is TGTGCCAGCAGCCGGGACACTAGAGAGACCCAGTACTTC.

The chain recombines TRBV7-6 with TRBJ2-7, with D tentatively TRBD2 (5 bases). Germline lookup yields CDR1 SGHVS and CDR2 FNYEAQ. This CDR3 spans 13 amino acids. V dropped 5 bases and J dropped 1 base, with 9 bases sitting between them. The CDR3 coding sequence is TGTGCCAGCAGCCCCCGGAGGTCCTACGAGCAGTACTTC. This codes for CASSPRRSYEQYF.

In this sample, this clone turned up once. The V and J genes are TRBV9 and TRBJ2-7; weak D call: TRBD2 (6 bases). CDR3 length equals 14 residues. Germline CDR1 is SGDLS and CDR2 is YYNGEE. V shed 0 bases and J shed 0 bases, with 7 bases lying between them. The CDR3: CASSVEDYSYEQYF. As DNA, the CDR3 is TGTGCCAGCAGCGTAGAGGACTACTCCTACGAGCAGTACTTC.

CDR3 bases: TGTGCCAGCAACGACAGGGGCGCTAATGAAAAACTGTTTTTT. It is translated as CASNDRGANEKLFF. The chain links TRBV28 to TRBJ1-4, with TRBD1 matching 8 bases. CDR1 and CDR2 from the germline V gene are MDHEN and SYDVKM. The CDR3 runs 14 residues. The V gene end was trimmed by 7 bases and the J gene end by 3 bases; junction bases not matched to a gene: 4.